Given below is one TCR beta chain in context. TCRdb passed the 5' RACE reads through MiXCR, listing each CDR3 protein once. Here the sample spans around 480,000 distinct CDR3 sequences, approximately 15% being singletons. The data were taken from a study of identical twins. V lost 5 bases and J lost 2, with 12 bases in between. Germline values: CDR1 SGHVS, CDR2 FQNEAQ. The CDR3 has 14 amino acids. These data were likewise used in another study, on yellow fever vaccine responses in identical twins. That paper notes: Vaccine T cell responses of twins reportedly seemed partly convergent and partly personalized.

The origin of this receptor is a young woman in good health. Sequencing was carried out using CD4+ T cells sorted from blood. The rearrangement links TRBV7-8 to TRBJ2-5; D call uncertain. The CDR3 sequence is CASSTQIPQETQYF. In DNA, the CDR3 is TGTGCCAGCAGCACGCAGATTCCACAAGAGACCCAGTACTTC.